Listed below are T cell receptor beta chains from one sample, sequenced in a study of cytomegalovirus exposure and HLA in healthy donors. Only in-frame clones appear in the TCRdb table, and some are missing; sequencing was by immunoSEQ multiplex PCR. The sample yields 150,000 to 200,000 clones, roughly 78% seen once. Sequencing used PBMCs. The receptors derive from a girl aged 10-17 years in good health and CMV-seropositive. CDR3s include the opening cysteine and the closing phenylalanine or tryptophan. D genes are given only for firm matches. Clone size is stated in some rows and not others, as once, few, many or a class when expanded.

length: 13; size: few; V: TRBV30; J: TRBJ2-1; D: TRBD2; DNA: TGTGCCTGGAGTGTACTTAGCGGGGGGGAGCAGTTCTTC; CDR3: CAWSVLSGGEQFF
length: 14; size: .; V: TRBV5-6; J: TRBJ2-7; D: .; DNA: TGTGCCAGCAGCTTGGATGGCAGGGGAGTCGAGCAGTACTTC; CDR3: CASSLDGRGVEQYF
length: 15; size: .; V: TRBV4-1; J: TRBJ2-5; D: .; DNA: TGCGCCAGCAGTCGAGCTGCTGTCTACCAAGAGACCCAGTACTTC; CDR3: CASSRAAVYQETQYF
length: 14; size: .; V: TRBV10-3; J: TRBJ1-1; D: TRBD1; DNA: TGTGCCATCAGCACGGGACAGGGGATTCTTGGAGCTTTCTTT; CDR3: CAISTGQGILGAFF
length: 14; size: once; V: TRBV6-1; J: TRBJ2-2; D: TRBD1; DNA: TGTGCCAGCAGGCAGGGGGTCGACACCGGGGAGCTGTTTTTT; CDR3: CASRQGVDTGELFF
length: 13; size: .; V: TRBV6-5; J: TRBJ2-5; D: TRBD1; DNA: TGTGCCAGCAGACAGGGGGCAGGGGAGACCCAGTACTTC; CDR3: CASRQGAGETQYF
length: 15; size: .; V: TRBV18; J: TRBJ2-1; D: .; DNA: TGTGCCAGCTCACCGGCGGTGAGCTCCTACAATGAGCAGTTCTTC; CDR3: CASSPAVSSYNEQFF
length: 13; size: .; V: TRBV19; J: TRBJ1-1; D: TRBD1; DNA: TGTGCCTCAGGCGGGACAGCGAACACTGAAGCTTTCTTT; CDR3: CASGGTANTEAFF
length: 15; size: .; V: TRBV5-1; J: TRBJ1-6; D: .; DNA: TGCGCCAGCAGCTTGGGCCGGGAGAATAATTCACCCCTCCACTTT; CDR3: CASSLGRENNSPLHF
length: 16; size: few; V: TRBV11-3; J: TRBJ1-1; D: TRBD1; DNA: TGTGCCAGCAGCGCCTCTAACAGGGGGCAGAACACTGAAGCTTTCTTT; CDR3: CASSASNRGQNTEAFF
length: 13; size: .; V: TRBV11-3; J: TRBJ1-4; D: .; DNA: TGTGCCAGCAGCCCCAGACAAAAGGAAAAACTGTTTTTT; CDR3: CASSPRQKEKLFF
length: 14; size: .; V: TRBV5-1; J: TRBJ2-5; D: .; DNA: TGCGCCAGCAGCCCCCACAGGGGGGGCGAGACCCAGTACTTC; CDR3: CASSPHRGGETQYF
length: 14; size: .; V: TRBV7-8; J: TRBJ1-1; D: .; DNA: TGTGCCAGCAGCTTAATTGAGGGTCAGACTGAAGCTTTCTTT; CDR3: CASSLIEGQTEAFF
length: 15; size: .; V: TRBV2; J: TRBJ2-7; D: TRBD2; DNA: TGTGCCAGCAGCGGACTAGCGGTAGTCTCCTACGAGCAGTACTTC; CDR3: CASSGLAVVSYEQYF
length: 14; size: .; V: TRBV10-1; J: TRBJ2-1; D: .; DNA: TGCGCCAGCAGTGAAAGCGGGTCCTACAATGAGCAGTTCTTC; CDR3: CASSESGSYNEQFF
length: 15; size: .; V: TRBV5-6; J: TRBJ2-1; D: .; DNA: TGTGCCAGCAGCTTGGTAGTCTCTAGCTTCCATGAGCAGTTCTTC; CDR3: CASSLVVSSFHEQFF
length: 13; size: .; V: TRBV2; J: TRBJ1-2; D: TRBD1; DNA: TGTGCCAGCACCTTGCAGGGGGCTGTTGGCTACACCTTC; CDR3: CASTLQGAVGYTF
length: 14; size: .; V: TRBV6-6; J: TRBJ2-7; D: TRBD1; DNA: TGTGCCAGCAGTTACCCCAACAGGGGAAACGAGCAGTACTTC; CDR3: CASSYPNRGNEQYF
length: 15; size: .; V: TRBV4-3; J: TRBJ1-1; D: .; DNA: TGCGCCAGCAGCCAAGAGTACAGGATGAACACTGAAGCTTTCTTT; CDR3: CASSQEYRMNTEAFF
length: 14; size: .; V: TRBV18; J: TRBJ2-5; D: TRBD2; DNA: TGTGCCAGCTCAACTGACGGGGGGGGAGAGACCCAGTACTTC; CDR3: CASSTDGGGETQYF
length: 15; size: once; V: TRBV7-5; J: TRBJ1-5; D: .; DNA: TGTGCCAGAAGCTTAGCGTCCCAGGGCGTCCAGCCCCAGCATTTT; CDR3: CARSLASQGVQPQHF
length: 16; size: few; V: TRBV7-2; J: TRBJ1-1; D: TRBD1; DNA: TGTGCCAGCAGCCCTGGGACAGGGAGGGGAAACACTGAAGCTTTCTTT; CDR3: CASSPGTGRGNTEAFF
length: 14; size: few; V: TRBV10-1; J: TRBJ2-7; D: TRBD2; DNA: TGCGCCAGCAGTGAGAGGCTAGCGGGGGGCGAGCAGTACTTC; CDR3: CASSERLAGGEQYF
length: 13; size: .; V: TRBV25-1; J: TRBJ1-1; D: .; DNA: TGTGCCAGCAGTGACAGGGTGAACACTGAAGCTTTCTTT; CDR3: CASSDRVNTEAFF
length: 16; size: .; V: TRBV10-3; J: TRBJ2-3; D: TRBD2; DNA: TGTGCCATCAGTGAGTCCGGGGGGGCCTTGGCAGATACGCAGTATTTT; CDR3: CAISESGGALADTQYF
length: 14; size: .; V: TRBV9; J: TRBJ1-1; D: TRBD1; DNA: TGTGCCAGCAGCCAAACGACAGGGGGCACTGAAGCTTTCTTT; CDR3: CASSQTTGGTEAFF
length: 13; size: .; V: TRBV5-1; J: TRBJ1-1; D: .; DNA: TGCGCCAGCAGCTTAGCACCGAACACTGAAGCTTTCTTT; CDR3: CASSLAPNTEAFF
length: 12; size: .; V: TRBV19; J: TRBJ1-1; D: .; DNA: TGTGCCAGTAGTACCACCAGGGGCGTTGCTTTCTTT; CDR3: CASSTTRGVAFF
length: 18; size: .; V: TRBV4-2; J: TRBJ2-3; D: .; DNA: TGTGCCAGCAGCCGATCTGGGGGGCAGCGGGGAATTTGGGATACGCAGTATTTT; CDR3: CASSRSGGQRGIWDTQYF
length: 12; size: once; V: TRBV5-4; J: TRBJ1-2; D: TRBD1; DNA: TGTGCCAGCAGCCTGGACAGGGTTGGCTACACCTTC; CDR3: CASSLDRVGYTF
length: 15; size: .; V: TRBV9; J: TRBJ1-1; D: TRBD1; DNA: TGTGCCAGCAGCGCTCAGGGACAGGGACTCACTGAAGCTTTCTTT; CDR3: CASSAQGQGLTEAFF
length: 16; size: few; V: TRBV12-5; J: TRBJ2-1; D: TRBD2; DNA: TGTGCTAGTGGTTTGGCCGGGACTAGCGGGGTAAATGAGCAGTTCTTC; CDR3: CASGLAGTSGVNEQFF
length: 15; size: .; V: TRBV4-3; J: TRBJ2-5; D: TRBD1; DNA: TGCGCCAGCAGCCAAGGGACAGGGGGTGGGGAGACCCAGTACTTC; CDR3: CASSQGTGGGETQYF
length: 16; size: once; V: TRBV5-6; J: TRBJ1-2; D: TRBD1; DNA: TGTGCCAGCAGCCGGGACAGGGGGCTAATCGATTATGGCTACACCTTC; CDR3: CASSRDRGLIDYGYTF
length: 12; size: .; V: TRBV7-2; J: TRBJ2-7; D: .; DNA: TGTGCCAGCGGACACCTCTCCTACGAGCAGTACTTC; CDR3: CASGHLSYEQYF
length: 19; size: .; V: TRBV7-2; J: TRBJ2-5; D: TRBD2; DNA: TGTGCCAGCAGCTGCCCCCGAGAGCGGGGGGTTCCTTGCCAAGAGACCCAGTACTTC; CDR3: CASSCPRERGVPCQETQYF
length: 17; size: .; V: TRBV5-1; J: TRBJ2-2; D: TRBD2; DNA: TGCGCCAGCAGCAAAACCACTAGCGGGGGCGGCACCGGGGAGCTGTTTTTT; CDR3: CASSKTTSGGGTGELFF
length: 15; size: .; V: TRBV7-8; J: TRBJ2-1; D: TRBD2; DNA: TGTGCCAGCAGCGCGGGGGGGGACTCCTACAATGAGCAGTTCTTC; CDR3: CASSAGGDSYNEQFF
length: 14; size: .; V: TRBV12-5; J: TRBJ2-2; D: .; DNA: TGTGCTAGTGGTTTACCCGTAGGGGGAGGGGAGCTGTTTTTT; CDR3: CASGLPVGGGELFF
length: 13; size: few; V: TRBV6-5; J: TRBJ2-6; D: .; DNA: TGTGCCAGCAGCATGTCTGGGGCCAACGTCCTGACTTTC; CDR3: CASSMSGANVLTF
length: 18; size: .; V: TRBV4-3; J: TRBJ1-1; D: TRBD1; DNA: TGCGCCAGCAGCTTCCTAAATCGACAGGGGGGGGCGGACACTGAAGCTTTCTTT; CDR3: CASSFLNRQGGADTEAFF
length: 17; size: .; V: TRBV15; J: TRBJ1-5; D: .; DNA: TGTGCCACCAGCCCGCAGGCCCATACATATAGCAATCAGCCCCAGCATTTT; CDR3: CATSPQAHTYSNQPQHF
length: 14; size: .; V: TRBV19; J: TRBJ1-6; D: .; DNA: TGTGCCAGTAGGGTGGAGGGTTTCAATTCACCCCTCCACTTT; CDR3: CASRVEGFNSPLHF
length: 15; size: .; V: TRBV12-5; J: TRBJ2-3; D: .; DNA: TGTGCTAGTGGTTTGTTTGGGGGCTTGACAGATACGCAGTATTTT; CDR3: CASGLFGGLTDTQYF
length: 16; size: .; V: TRBV5-6; J: TRBJ2-5; D: .; DNA: TGTGCCAGCAGCTTGAGTTGGGGAGCCGTGGTAGAGACCCAGTACTTC; CDR3: CASSLSWGAVVETQYF
length: 14; size: .; V: TRBV9; J: TRBJ2-1; D: .; DNA: TGTGCCAGCAGCGTAGTGGCAGGCCGGAATGAGCAGTTCTTC; CDR3: CASSVVAGRNEQFF
length: 15; size: once; V: TRBV5-1; J: TRBJ2-7; D: TRBD2; DNA: TGCGCCAGCAGCCATGGACTAGCGGGGCAGTACGAGCAGTACTTC; CDR3: CASSHGLAGQYEQYF
length: 15; size: .; V: TRBV10-2; J: TRBJ2-2; D: TRBD2; DNA: TGCGCCAGCAAGATAGCGGGAACGAACACCGGGGAGCTGTTTTTT; CDR3: CASKIAGTNTGELFF
length: 16; size: .; V: TRBV6-5; J: TRBJ2-1; D: .; DNA: TGTGCCAGCAGTTACCAGGCCGGGGTCCTCTACAATGAGCAGTTCTTC; CDR3: CASSYQAGVLYNEQFF
length: 15; size: once; V: TRBV18; J: TRBJ1-6; D: .; DNA: TGTGCCAGCTCCGAAAGGGAAGGGGGTAATTCACCCCTCCACTTT; CDR3: CASSEREGGNSPLHF
length: 15; size: .; V: TRBV5-1; J: TRBJ1-2; D: .; DNA: TGCGCCAGCAGCTTGGGGTATAGGGAGTCTTATGGCTACACCTTC; CDR3: CASSLGYRESYGYTF
length: 12; size: .; V: TRBV6-5; J: TRBJ1-2; D: TRBD1; DNA: TGTGCCAGCAGAAGGACAGGGGGAGGCTACACCTTC; CDR3: CASRRTGGGYTF
length: 18; size: .; V: TRBV9; J: TRBJ2-6; D: .; DNA: TGTGCCAGCAGCCCCAGAGTGGGGAGCCACTCTGGGGCCAACGTCCTGACTTTC; CDR3: CASSPRVGSHSGANVLTF
length: 15; size: .; V: TRBV11-2; J: TRBJ1-1; D: TRBD1; DNA: TGTGCCAGCAGCAATACAGGGGTTACGAACACTGAAGCTTTCTTT; CDR3: CASSNTGVTNTEAFF
length: 19; size: .; V: TRBV7-9; J: TRBJ1-1; D: TRBD1; DNA: TGTGCCAGCAGCTTAGTCGGGCGGGGACAGGGGGCGATGAACACTGAAGCTTTCTTT; CDR3: CASSLVGRGQGAMNTEAFF
length: 14; size: .; V: TRBV25-1; J: TRBJ1-6; D: .; DNA: TGTGCCAGCAGTGAAGGGGGGGGTTCTTCACCCCTCCACTTT; CDR3: CASSEGGGSSPLHF
length: 15; size: .; V: TRBV10-3; J: TRBJ2-7; D: TRBD1; DNA: TGTGCCATCAGTGATCAGGGACAGGGGGTCTGGGAGCAGTACTTC; CDR3: CAISDQGQGVWEQYF